This is a list of T cell receptor beta chains from one sample in a study of T-cell reconstitution after alpha-beta-depleted transplantation in children. TCRdb called the PCR reads again in MiXCR, with one record for every CDR3 protein. This table has about 410,000 distinct CDR3 sequences, just over 20% appearing once. The sequences come from PBMCs from the stem cell graft donor, collected from the stem cell graft. The receptors come from a human donor who donated a stem cell graft to a child with acute myeloid leukemia. Both conserved end residues are part of each CDR3. The D gene is left open where the match is weak. The size of a clone is reported for some rows only, either as once, few or many, or as a class for expanded clones.

DNA | CDR3 | V | size | J | D
TGTGCCAGCAGTTACGGCCAGGGGAATCAGCCCCAGCATTTT | CASSYGQGNQPQHF | TRBV6-5 | many | TRBJ1-5 | NA
TGTGCCATCAGTGAGTCCCGGGACAGGGCTACAGAGCAGTACTTC | CAISESRDRATEQYF | TRBV10-3 | many | TRBJ2-7 | TRBD1
TGCGCCAGCAGCCCCCTTGTAGGGCGGGAGGCCGGGGAGCTGTTTTTT | CASSPLVGREAGELFF | TRBV5-1 | few | TRBJ2-2 | TRBD2
TGTGCCAGCTCACCGCCGGGGATTAGAACAGATACGCAGTATTTT | CASSPPGIRTDTQYF | TRBV18 | NA | TRBJ2-3 | NA
TGCAGCGTCGAGGGGCAATCAAGAGGCTCCTACGAGCAGTACTTC | CSVEGQSRGSYEQYF | TRBV29-1 | many | TRBJ2-7 | NA
TGTGCCAGCAGCCCCCGGACTAGTAGTGCGAACACCGGGGAGCTGTTTTTT | CASSPRTSSANTGELFF | TRBV4-2 | few | TRBJ2-2 | TRBD2
TGCAGCGTTGCCAGGGCCTCCTACGAGCAGTACTTC | CSVARASYEQYF | TRBV29-1 | few | TRBJ2-7 | NA
TGTGCCAGCAGCGTAGAGGTAGCGGGAGGACAAGATACGCAGTATTTT | CASSVEVAGGQDTQYF | TRBV9 | NA | TRBJ2-3 | TRBD2
TGCGCCAGCAGCCATCCGGGACAGGGATTCTATGGCTACACCTTC | CASSHPGQGFYGYTF | TRBV4-3 | NA | TRBJ1-2 | TRBD1
TGCGCCAGCAGCATTGGACAGCGTTACACTGAAGCTTTCTTT | CASSIGQRYTEAFF | TRBV5-1 | many | TRBJ1-1 | NA
TGTGCCAGCAGCCAAGGGGCGGGAGGGAACAATGAGCAGTTCTTC | CASSQGAGGNNEQFF | TRBV4-2 | few | TRBJ2-1 | TRBD2
TGCAGTGCTCCTACCCGGGAGCTGTTTTTT | CSAPTRELFF | TRBV20-1 | many | TRBJ2-2 | NA
TGCGCCAGCAGCTTGGGGGGGAGCGACAGGCACTACGAGCAGTACTTC | CASSLGGSDRHYEQYF | TRBV5-1 | few | TRBJ2-7 | NA
TGCAGTGCTCCGATTCAGGAGGCGCAGTACTTC | CSAPIQEAQYF | TRBV20-1 | few | TRBJ2-7 | NA
TGTGCCAGCAGTTTTGGGGGGACCTACTACAATGAGCAGTTCTTC | CASSFGGTYYNEQFF | TRBV12-3/TRBV12-4 | few | TRBJ2-1 | NA
TGTGCCAGCAGTTTCGCTAGCGGGAGGGGCTATGAGCAGTTCTTC | CASSFASGRGYEQFF | TRBV27 | few | TRBJ2-1 | TRBD2
TGTGCCAGCAGCTTACGACTGGAGGGTGAGCAGTTCTTC | CASSLRLEGEQFF | TRBV11-3 | NA | TRBJ2-1 | NA
TGTGCCAGCAGCTTAGGTCGGGGACTAGCCAAAAACATTCAGTACTTC | CASSLGRGLAKNIQYF | TRBV7-8 | NA | TRBJ2-4 | NA
TGTGCCAGCAGTGAACACAGGGACTATGGCTACACCTTC | CASSEHRDYGYTF | TRBV25-1 | NA | TRBJ1-2 | NA
TGCAGTGCTAGAAGGGGACAGGGGAGGGACTACGAGCAGTACTTC | CSARRGQGRDYEQYF | TRBV20-1 | few | TRBJ2-7 | TRBD1
TGCTGTGCGTATGAGAGAAGGACTAGAAGTAACAATGAGCAGTTCTTC | CCAYERRTRSNNEQFF | TRBV20-1 | NA | TRBJ2-1 | TRBD2
TGTGCCAGCAGTTTAGCGGGCCCGCGGTCCACAGATACGCAGTATTTT | CASSLAGPRSTDTQYF | TRBV12-3/TRBV12-4 | NA | TRBJ2-3 | NA
TGCGCCAGCAGCTTGACGGACAGCTACTCTGGAAACACCATATATTTT | CASSLTDSYSGNTIYF | TRBV5-1 | few | TRBJ1-3 | NA
TGCGCCAGCAGGAGAACGGAGACCCAGTACTTC | CASRRTETQYF | TRBV5-1 | few | TRBJ2-5 | NA
TGCAGTGCTAGTCACGCGGGAGCCTTAGAGACCCAGTACTTC | CSASHAGALETQYF | TRBV20-1 | few | TRBJ2-5 | TRBD2
TGCAGTGCTAGAGGGGGATCAATGAACACTGAAGCTTTCTTT | CSARGGSMNTEAFF | TRBV20-1 | many | TRBJ1-1 | NA
TGTGCCAGCAGTCAGGGGCGGGGGCTAGATACGCAGTATTTT | CASSQGRGLDTQYF | TRBV7-7 | NA | TRBJ2-3 | NA
TGCGCCAGCAGCTTGGAGGGCAGGGGGCGTCACGAGCAGTACTTC | CASSLEGRGRHEQYF | TRBV5-1 | few | TRBJ2-7 | TRBD1
TGCAGTGCTAGAGATCAGTGGGAGTCGACCTACGAGCAGTACTTC | CSARDQWESTYEQYF | TRBV20-1 | few | TRBJ2-7 | NA
TGCAGTGCTGAGCCGGACAGGCAGAGCTCCTACGAGCAGTACTTC | CSAEPDRQSSYEQYF | TRBV20-1 | many | TRBJ2-7 | TRBD1
TGTGCCAGCCGCGACAGGGATGTCTTCCATGAGCAGTTCTTC | CASRDRDVFHEQFF | TRBV6-1 | many | TRBJ2-1 | TRBD1
TGCGCCAGCAGCTTGGGGGTTGGAGAAACAGATACGCAGTATTTT | CASSLGVGETDTQYF | TRBV5-1 | NA | TRBJ2-3 | NA
TGTGCCAGCAGAGCAGGGACCAATGAAAAACTGTTTTTT | CASRAGTNEKLFF | TRBV5-5 | NA | TRBJ1-4 | NA
TGTGCCACCAGCAAAACATACCCGGGACTGAACACTGAAGCTTTCTTT | CATSKTYPGLNTEAFF | TRBV15 | few | TRBJ1-1 | NA
TGCAGCGTTGCACAGGGCTACGAGCAGTACTTC | CSVAQGYEQYF | TRBV29-1 | NA | TRBJ2-7 | NA
TGTGCCAGCCTGGACGGACTAGCGGTCACCGGGGAGCTGTTTTTT | CASLDGLAVTGELFF | TRBV6-2/TRBV6-3 | few | TRBJ2-2 | TRBD2
TGCGCCAGCAGCGGAAAACTTGTGGATCAGGAGTTCTACTTC | CASSGKLVDQEFYF | TRBV5-1 | few | TRBJ2-5 | NA
TGTGCCAGCAGCGGGACTAGCGGTTACGAGCAGTACTTC | CASSGTSGYEQYF | TRBV28 | many | TRBJ2-7 | TRBD2
TGTGCCATCAGTGAGTCGGGGACGGCCGGGGAGCTGTTTTTT | CAISESGTAGELFF | TRBV10-3 | NA | TRBJ2-2 | NA
TGTGCCAGCAGTCCCACAGGGGAAGGCGGGGAGCTGTTTTTT | CASSPTGEGGELFF | TRBV12-3/TRBV12-4 | NA | TRBJ2-2 | TRBD1
TGTGCCAGCACCTTCACCGGGAGCGAGCAGTACTTC | CASTFTGSEQYF | TRBV25-1 | many | TRBJ2-7 | NA
TGCAGCGTTGAAACCCCGACTAGCTCGAGGTACGAGCAGTACTTC | CSVETPTSSRYEQYF | TRBV29-1 | NA | TRBJ2-7 | TRBD2
TGTGCGGCGGGTCTCTCTGGGGCCAACGTCCTGACTTTC | CAAGLSGANVLTF | TRBV24-1 | few | TRBJ2-6 | NA
TGTGCCAGCAGCTTTCGAACTCGAAACATTCAGTACTTC | CASSFRTRNIQYF | TRBV7-9 | NA | TRBJ2-4 | NA
TGTGCCAGCAGTTCCCTCCAGCAACCCGCTAATCTATACGAGCAGTACTTC | CASSSLQQPANLYEQYF | TRBV28 | NA | TRBJ2-7 | NA